The 18 T cell receptor beta chains below come from one sample, sequenced in a study of blood T cells in healthy people across ages. Next came a second PCR, run for about 7 to 11 cycles, which used a sample-barcoded 5' primer along with a J-beta primer mix. TCRdb re-derived calls from the 5' RACE reads in MiXCR, one entry per CDR3 protein. Here the sample spans over 1,200,000 distinct CDR3 sequences, approximately 59% being singletons. Sequences were obtained from blood. The receptors here all came from a man younger than 30 in good health.

The chain couples TRBV2 to TRBJ2-7; 9 bases are a match to TRBD1. Losses at the gene ends were 3 bases for V and 1 base for J; bases not matched to a gene: 7. This CDR3 spans 16 amino acids. Germline loops: CDR1 SNHLY, CDR2 FYNNEI. CDR3 nucleotide sequence: TGTGCCAGCAGTGACCCGACCGGGACAGGGTCCTACGAGCAGTACTTC. Its protein product is CASSDPTGTGSYEQYF.

The chain couples TRBV20-1 to TRBJ1-2; D perhaps matches TRBD1 (5 bases). V lost 3 bases, J lost 8 bases, and 10 bases lay in between. CDR1 and CDR2 from the germline V gene are DFQATT and SNEGSKA (reference sequence). CDR3 length: 11 residues. The CDR3 protein is CSASEQGGYTF. The CDR3 DNA follows: TGCAGTGCTAGCGAGCAGGGCGGCTACACCTTC.

As DNA, the CDR3 is TGTGCCACCAGCAGAGATCGGCAGGGAGCTGAAAAACTGTTTTTT. This translates into CATSRDRQGAEKLFF. V gene TRBV15 combines with J gene TRBJ1-4; possibly TRBD1 for D (5 bases). The V gene's germline CDR1 is LNHNV and CDR2 YYDKDF (reference sequence). CDR3 length: 15 amino acids. The germline V and J ends were trimmed by 0 bases and 7 bases, with 12 bases remaining between them.

V usage is TRBV28 and J usage is TRBJ2-5; TRBD1 matches 8 bases. CDR1 and CDR2 from the germline V gene are MDHEN and SYDVKM. The CDR3 has 13 amino acids. The J segment lost 5 bases and the V segment lost 7 bases, leaving 6 bases of the junction unmatched. The CDR3 DNA reads as TGTGCCAGCACCCTGCACAGGGGGGAGACCCAGTACTTC. Encoded protein: CASTLHRGETQYF.

V gene TRBV4-1 combines with J gene TRBJ2-5; a weak D match, TRBD1 (5 bases). The end of the DNA is better explained by TRBJ2-7, so the J call may be wrong. This CDR3 contains 14 residues. Per germline, CDR1 MGHRA and CDR2 YSYEKL. CDR3 sequence reads: CASSPGPVRGEQYF. For the CDR3, the DNA is TGCGCCAGCAGCCCTGGACCGGTTAGGGGCGAGCAGTACTTC.

The chain recombines TRBV20-1 with TRBJ1-2, with 7 nucleotides matching TRBD1. Germline V gives CDR1 DFQATT, CDR2 SNEGSKA (reference sequence). Unmatched junction bases numbered 9, after V lost 3 bases and J lost 8 bases. There are 13 residues in the CDR3. This CDR3 is CSASLGTVDGYTF. CDR3 bases: TGCAGTGCTAGTTTAGGGACAGTAGACGGCTACACCTTC.

This clonotype has only a few counts. The chain joins TRBV29-1 to TRBJ1-1; D call uncertain. V was clipped by 4 bases and J by 3 bases, with 6 bases between them. The CDR3 loop spans 11 amino acids. Germline loops: CDR1 SQVTM, CDR2 ANQGSEA. The CDR3 reads CSVVADTEAFF. The CDR3 DNA is TGCAGCGTTGTGGCGGACACTGAAGCTTTCTTT.

The rearrangement uses TRBV2 and TRBJ2-6; 9 nucleotides line up with TRBD1. This CDR3 has 17 residues. Germline V lookup: CDR1 SNHLY, CDR2 FYNNEI. J was trimmed by 0 bases and V by 6 bases; bases with no gene match: 6. The CDR3 region has the DNA TGTGCCAGCAGCTGGGGGACAGGGAACTCTGGGGCCAACGTCCTGACTTTC. Its protein is CASSWGTGNSGANVLTF. The full variable domain, in which reference TRBV2 and TRBJ2-6 provide the parts outside the CDR3, is EPEVTQTPSHQVTQMGQEVILRCVPISNHLYFYWYRQILGQKVEFLVSFYNNEISEKSEIFDDQFSVERPDGSNFTLKIRSTKLEDSAMYFCASSWGTGNSGANVLTFGAGSRLTVL.

The chain has TRBV15 and TRBJ1-1, with TRBD1 matching over 12 bases. With V trimmed by 6 bases and J by 3 bases, 2 bases remained unmatched. The germline V gene has CDR1 LNHNV and CDR2 YYDKDF (reference sequence). The CDR3 consists of 14 residues. Here the CDR3 reads CATRGTGGYTEAFF. CDR3 nucleotide sequence: TGTGCCACCAGGGGGACAGGGGGCTACACTGAAGCTTTCTTT.

CDR3 DNA sequence: TGTGCCAGCAGTTACGGAGGGGGACAGGCCCTAAGGGAGCTGTTTTTT. Translation gives CASSYGGGQALRELFF. The chain combines TRBV6-2 or TRBV6-3 with TRBJ2-2; 8 bases match TRBD1. The V gene end was trimmed by 2 bases and the J gene end by 9 bases; junction bases not matched to a gene: 11. The germline V gene has CDR1 MNHEY and CDR2 SVGEGT. The length of the CDR3 is 16 residues.

This clonotype has just a few counts. This rearrangement joins TRBV20-1 to TRBJ1-2, with TRBD1 identical over 8 bases. This CDR3 is built from 12 residues. With V trimmed by 5 bases and J by 4 bases, 3 bases remained unmatched. In germline, CDR1 is DFQATT, CDR2 SNEGSKA (reference sequence). DNA for the CDR3: TGCAGTGCTGCTGACAGGGGCTATGGCTACACCTTC. It encodes CSAADRGYGYTF.

The rearrangement links TRBV5-1 to TRBJ2-3; the match to TRBD1 covers 8 bases. Germline-derived CDR1 and CDR2 are SGHRS and YFSETQ. The CDR3 extends over 15 amino acids. Trimming removed 3 bases from V and 2 bases from J; junction bases left unmatched: 5. This CDR3 is CASSSTGVDTDTQYF. The CDR3 DNA sequence: TGCGCCAGCAGCTCGACAGGGGTCGACACAGATACGCAGTATTTT.

This clonotype was detected a few times. With only one base between it and a far larger clone, this is likely a read error. This sequence joins TRBV28 and TRBJ2-7; TRBD2 might be the D (5 bases). The J call could be wrong; TRBJ2-5 is a better fit for the DNA end. Germline V gene data show CDR1 as MDHEN and CDR2 as SYDVKM. The CDR3 has 11 amino acids. The DNA for the CDR3 is TGTGCCAGCAGCCCCGGGAAGACCCAGTACTTC. As protein: CASSPGKTQYF.

The chain combines TRBV5-5 with TRBJ1-1, with 10 bases aligning to TRBD1. CDR1 is SGHKS, CDR2 YYEKEE, per germline (reference sequence). The V gene end was trimmed by 5 bases and the J gene end by 7 bases; junction bases not matched to a gene: 8. This CDR3 has 14 residues. The CDR3, as DNA: TGTGCCAGCAGACCGACAGGGGGCAGCGGTGAAGCTTTCTTT. This sequence encodes CASRPTGGSGEAFF.

The chain couples TRBV3-1 to TRBJ2-1; D remains unclear. The CDR3 runs to 16 residues. The germline gives CDR1 LGHDT, CDR2 YNNKEL (reference sequence). Trimming took off 0 bases at V and 0 bases at J, with 9 bases between the two ends. CDR3 in DNA: TGTGCCAGCAGCCAAGAATCCTACAGCTCCTACAATGAGCAGTTCTTC. This gives the protein CASSQESYSSYNEQFF.

With respect to this clonotype: This sequence may be a read error, since a much larger clone differs from it by one base. This sequence joins TRBV2 and TRBJ2-1, with D possibly TRBD2 on 5 matching bases. V was trimmed by 7 bases and J by 9 bases, leaving 19 bases between them. This CDR3 region has 14 residues. Germline V lookup: CDR1 SNHLY, CDR2 FYNNEI. Here the CDR3 reads CASNAGWAGSEQFF. The CDR3 DNA reads as TGTGCCAGCAATGCGGGTTGGGCGGGTAGTGAGCAGTTCTTC.

This rearrangement joins TRBV7-9 to TRBJ2-5; D perhaps matches TRBD1 (5 bases). Germline CDR1 is SEHNR and CDR2 is FQNEAQ (reference sequence). The V and J ends lost 2 bases and 4 bases respectively, with 11 bases between them. The CDR3 loop spans 14 amino acids. The CDR3 region has the DNA TGTGCCAGCAGCTTACCACAAGGGGTAGAGACCCAGTACTTC. This encodes CASSLPQGVETQYF.

This chain links TRBV11-2 with TRBJ2-2; TRBD2 matches 7 bases. Trimming cost V 5 bases and J 3 bases; bases outside gene matches: 9. CDR3 length: 16 amino acids. Germline CDR1 SGHAT, CDR2 FQNNGV. Here the CDR3 reads CASSPPTSLDTGELFF. In DNA form, the CDR3 reads TGTGCCAGCAGCCCACCGACTAGCTTAGACACCGGGGAGCTGTTTTTT.